This TCR delta chain was captured in a study of γδ T cells in repeated Plasmodium falciparum infection. Study information: Malian repertoires were sampled cross-sectionally without transmission and longitudinally through febrile malaria. Findings of the study overall: Waves of new clonotype selection appeared after repeated controlled infections in Vdelta2-negative, largely Vdelta1+, gammadelta T cells. Malian children's Vdelta2-negative repertoires appeared more expanded and less diverse than Australians'.

TCRdb ran CATT on the multiplex PCR reads. The sample holds around 46,000 delta-chain clones, 1.6% seen once. This clone is labeled medium-sized (0.01 to 0.1%). The target antigen is unknown. Other DNA sequences in this specimen translate into the identical CDR3. Bulk repertoires came from Vgamma9/Vdelta2+ or Vdelta2-negative gammadelta T cells flow-sorted from PBMC. Trimming took 2 bases from V and 0 from J, leaving 28 bases between them. The CDR3 contains 21 residues. Germline-derived CDR1 and CDR2 are TSWWSYY and QGS. What was sequenced was gamma-delta T cells from blood. This clonotype was obtained from a pool of human donors (malaria-infected and uninfected, not separated). The V gene is TRDV1, the J gene TRDJ1; no firm D call. CDR3: CALGEGLSPSSIPLYTDKLIF. The CDR3 region has the DNA TGTGCTCTTGGGGAAGGCCTCTCCCCATCGAGTATCCCGCTGTACACCGATAAACTCATCTTT.